The rows below give T cell receptor beta chains drawn from one sample of a study of regulatory T cells in long-lasting Graves disease. TCRdb re-derived calls from the multiplex PCR reads in MiXCR, one entry per CDR3 protein. The sample holds some 400,000 distinct CDR3 sequences, approximately 15% seen once. The sample was also reused in another study, on T cells in Graves' hyperthyroidism and ophthalmopathy.

The sample in question was peripheral blood mononuclear cells (PBMCs), obtained at new diagnosis, from a patient treated with antithyroid drugs. The receptors were gathered from a woman under 40 with Graves disease. The CDR3 runs from the conserved cysteine through the conserved F or W. The D gene is left open where the match is weak. Rows may omit the clone size; those that give it use once, few, many or a size class.

V	J	size	D	CDR3	DNA
TRBV10-2	TRBJ2-1	few	TRBD2	CASKGLAGGEQFF	TGCGCCAGCAAAGGACTAGCGGGAGGTGAGCAGTTCTTC
TRBV5-1	TRBJ2-1	many	TRBD2	CASKILAGGSNEQFF	TGCGCCAGCAAGATTCTAGCGGGAGGTTCGAATGAGCAGTTCTTC
TRBV9	TRBJ2-1	few	.	CASSVDRNEQFF	TGTGCCAGCAGCGTTGACCGGAATGAGCAGTTCTTC
TRBV6-1	TRBJ2-2	few	.	CASRQDTGELFF	TGTGCCAGCAGACAGGACACCGGGGAGCTGTTTTTT
TRBV12-3/TRBV12-4	TRBJ2-3	.	TRBD2	CASTQPRWREDGTQYF	TGTGCCAGCACCCAACCAAGGTGGCGGGAGGACGGTACGCAGTATTTT
TRBV28	TRBJ2-3	many	TRBD2	CASSLWAAGGLTDTQYF	TGTGCCAGCAGTTTATGGGCAGCGGGAGGGCTGACAGATACGCAGTATTTT
TRBV11-2	TRBJ2-7	many	.	CASSLGYFEQYF	TGTGCCAGCAGCTTAGGTTACTTCGAGCAGTACTTC
TRBV5-1	TRBJ2-5	many	.	CASSLILGMETQYF	TGCGCCAGCAGCTTGATCTTGGGGATGGAGACCCAGTACTTC
TRBV12-3/TRBV12-4	TRBJ1-2	.	.	CASSPRAGPGWGYTF	TGTGCCAGCAGCCCCCGGGCAGGACCAGGATGGGGCTACACCTTC
TRBV5-4	TRBJ2-5	many	.	CASSFTQETQYF	TGTGCCAGCAGCTTCACACAAGAGACCCAGTACTTC
TRBV7-6	TRBJ2-7	many	TRBD1	CASSRTDRGYEQYF	TGTGCCAGCAGCCGAACGGACAGGGGCTACGAGCAGTACTTC
TRBV20-1	TRBJ1-4	.	.	CSAPDRVTTNEKLFF	TGCAGTGCCCCGGACAGAGTCACAACTAATGAAAAACTGTTTTTT
TRBV7-9	TRBJ2-2	.	.	CASSSQPRRNGELFF	TGTGCCAGCAGCTCACAACCCAGGCGTAACGGGGAGCTGTTTTTT
TRBV28	TRBJ2-7	.	.	CASSLSYSLSSHEQYF	TGTGCCAGCAGTTTAAGTTACAGCTTGAGCTCCCACGAGCAGTACTTC
TRBV5-1	TRBJ1-1	many	TRBD1	CAKQTGGDMNTEAFF	TGCGCCAAACAAACAGGGGGCGATATGAACACTGAAGCTTTCTTT
TRBV20-1	TRBJ2-2	once	TRBD2	CSARLAGVMVGELFF	TGCAGTGCTAGACTAGCGGGAGTTATGGTCGGGGAGCTGTTTTTT
TRBV11-2	TRBJ2-7	many	TRBD1	CASSLLGTGFHEQYF	TGTGCCAGCAGCCTCCTAGGGACAGGGTTCCACGAGCAGTACTTC
TRBV6-4	TRBJ2-1	.	.	CASSPGMNNEQFF	TGTGCCAGCAGTCCGGGGATGAACAATGAGCAGTTCTTC
TRBV6-4	TRBJ2-3	many	TRBD2	CASSEPGTSGRKADTQYF	TGTGCCAGCAGTGAACCCGGGACTAGCGGGAGGAAGGCAGATACGCAGTATTTT
TRBV18	TRBJ1-1	many	.	CASSPSRGGGNTEAFF	TGTGCCAGCTCACCATCGAGGGGAGGGGGAAACACTGAAGCTTTCTTT
TRBV27	TRBJ1-1	many	TRBD1	CASSLAGGSWNTEAFF	TGTGCCAGCAGCTTGGCAGGGGGAAGTTGGAACACTGAAGCTTTCTTT
TRBV30	TRBJ1-2	.	.	CVWSVLGVPTF	TGTGTCTGGAGTGTACTAGGGGTTCCCACCTTC
TRBV4-1	TRBJ2-3	many	.	CASSHPGLSTDTQYF	TGCGCCAGCAGCCACCCGGGACTTAGCACAGATACGCAGTATTTT
TRBV9	TRBJ2-1	.	TRBD2	CASSVVPGLAGGAHEQFF	TGTGCCAGCAGCGTAGTCCCCGGGTTAGCGGGAGGGGCTCATGAGCAGTTCTTC
TRBV6-4	TRBJ2-3	many	.	CASSDSRASDTDTQYF	TGTGCCAGCAGTGACTCGAGGGCTAGCGACACAGATACGCAGTATTTT
TRBV11-2	TRBJ2-5	many	.	CASKEGGRETQYF	TGTGCCAGCAAGGAGGGCGGACGGGAGACCCAGTACTTC
TRBV7-9	TRBJ2-7	many	TRBD1	CASTRQGAYEQYF	TGTGCCAGCACCAGACAGGGGGCCTACGAGCAGTACTTC
TRBV2	TRBJ1-5	many	.	CASSPGQRLVQPQHF	TGTGCCAGCAGCCCGGGCCAAAGGTTGGTTCAGCCCCAGCATTTT
TRBV6-8	TRBJ2-4	many	TRBD1	CASSYSGQGDIQYF	TGTGCCAGCAGTTACTCGGGACAGGGAGACATTCAGTACTTC
TRBV19	TRBJ1-3	few	.	CANSQTATGNTIYF	TGTGCCAACTCCCAGACGGCGACTGGAAACACCATATATTTT
TRBV28	TRBJ2-4	few	TRBD2	CASSFSSGSRSKNIQYF	TGTGCCAGCAGTTTTTCTAGCGGGAGTAGGTCCAAAAACATTCAGTACTTC
TRBV20-1	TRBJ2-3	many	.	CSAPDRYRDTQYF	TGCAGTGCTCCTGACAGGTACAGGGATACGCAGTATTTT